What follows are 9 T cell receptor beta chains derived from one specimen sequenced in a study of blood T cell repertoires in COVID-19. The data were produced by immunoSEQ multiplex PCR, yet TCRdb's version contains in-frame clones alone and is incomplete. The repertoire holds about 33,000 clones, roughly 87% seen once, with over 20% in the top ten. Sample: peripheral blood. These receptors all stem from a man aged 60 to 69 with acute or convalescent COVID-19.

This clone was detected a few times. The V and J genes are TRBV19 and TRBJ2-2, with TRBD1 matching over 7 bases. Trimming cost V 5 bases and J 0 bases; bases outside gene matches: 6. This CDR3 is built from 16 residues. Germline CDR1 LNHDA, CDR2 SQIVND (reference sequence). CDR3 region: CASSQNRGANTGELFF. The CDR3 bases are TGTGCCAGTAGTCAGAACAGGGGCGCGAACACCGGGGAGCTGTTTTTT. Combining the CDR3 with reference TRBV19 and TRBJ2-2 gives the whole variable domain DGGITQSPKYLFRKEGQNVTLSCEQNLNHDAMYWYRQDPGQGLRLIYYSQIVNDFQKGDIAEGYSVSREKKESFPLTVTSAQKNPTAFYLCASSQNRGANTGELFFGEGSRLTVL.

V and J are TRBV4-2 and TRBJ1-6; TRBD1 aligns across 9 bases. Looked up from germline, CDR1 is LGHNA and CDR2 is YNFKEQ. V was clipped by 0 bases and J by 9 bases; unmatched bases: 6. This CDR3 has 16 residues. The DNA of the CDR3 is TGTGCCAGCAGCCAAGATGGGGACAGGGATGGTTCACCCCTCCACTTT. Translating it yields CASSQDGDRDGSPLHF.

This clone appeared a single time. The chain couples TRBV10-2 to TRBJ2-7; 8 bases agree with TRBD1. Germline CDR1 WSHSY, CDR2 SAAADI. J lost 2 bases, V lost 6 bases, and 6 bases had no gene match. This CDR3 is 14 amino acids long. CDR3 sequence (DNA): TGCGCCAGCAGAGGACAGGGTAAAACCTACGAGCAGTACTTC. It translates to CASRGQGKTYEQYF.

The CDR3 protein is CASSQWGERDTDTQYF. The CDR3 nucleotides read TGTGCCAGCAGCCAATGGGGGGAGCGCGACACAGATACGCAGTATTTT. The J gene is TRBJ2-3, the V gene TRBV3-1 (or the pseudogene TRBV3-2); a possible D gene is TRBD2 (6 bases). Looked up from germline, CDR1 is LGHDT and CDR2 is YNNKEL (reference sequence). This CDR3 contains 16 residues. The V end lost 2 bases, the J end lost 2 bases, and 14 bases lay between the germline ends.

V gene TRBV5-1 combines with J gene TRBJ2-2, with 9 bases matching TRBD1. CDR1 is SGHRS, CDR2 YFSETQ, per germline. J gave up 6 bases and V 4 bases, and 10 bases lay outside the gene matches. This CDR3 is built from 16 residues. The CDR3 DNA reads as TGCGCCAGCAGCCCCACCGGGACAGGGATCCCCGGGGAGCTGTTTTTT. This sequence encodes CASSPTGTGIPGELFF.

The V and J genes are TRBV2 and TRBJ1-2; possibly TRBD1 for D (5 bases). Germline assignment: CDR1 SNHLY and CDR2 FYNNEI. V gave up 2 bases and J gave up 8 bases, with 9 bases separating them. This CDR3 has 12 residues. In nucleotides, the CDR3 is TGTGCCAGCAGTGAATGGGGCCAGGGCTACACCTTC. It is translated as CASSEWGQGYTF.

This sequence joins TRBV5-1 and TRBJ2-7; 7 bases agree with TRBD2. V lost 2 bases to trimming and J lost 1 base; unmatched junction nucleotides: 6. The CDR3 runs to 15 residues. Looked up from germline, CDR1 is SGHRS and CDR2 is YFSETQ. CDR3 nucleotide sequence: TGCGCCAGCAGCTTTGGTGGTAGCGGGTCCTACGAGCAGTACTTC. Translating it yields CASSFGGSGSYEQYF.

This chain joins TRBV18 and TRBJ1-3; D not resolved. Per the germline V gene, CDR1 is KGHSH and CDR2 is LQKENI. The V end lost 3 bases, the J end lost 0 bases, and 3 bases lay between the germline ends. The CDR3 is made up of 13 amino acids. The CDR3 bases are TGTGCCAGCTCACCGAGCTCTGGAAACACCATATATTTT. It is translated as CASSPSSGNTIYF.

The count of this clone is one. The rearrangement uses TRBV3-1 (or the pseudogene TRBV3-2) and TRBJ2-5, with 9 nucleotides matching TRBD2. V lost 8 bases and J lost 2; bases outside the gene matches: 6. The CDR3 length is 14 residues. Germline V lookup: CDR1 LGHDT, CDR2 YNNKEL (reference sequence). Written as DNA, the CDR3 is TGTGCCAGCCGGAGGACTAGCGCTCAAGAGACCCAGTACTTC. Protein sequence: CASRRTSAQETQYF.